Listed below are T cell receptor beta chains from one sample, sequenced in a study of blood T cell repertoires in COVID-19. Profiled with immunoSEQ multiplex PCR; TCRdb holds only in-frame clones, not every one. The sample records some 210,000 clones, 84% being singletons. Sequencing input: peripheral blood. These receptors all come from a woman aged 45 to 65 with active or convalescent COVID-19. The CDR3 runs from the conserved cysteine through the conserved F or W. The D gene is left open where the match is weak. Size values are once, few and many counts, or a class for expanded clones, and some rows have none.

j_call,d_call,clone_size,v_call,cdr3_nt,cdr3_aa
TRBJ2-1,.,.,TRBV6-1,TGTGCCAGCAGTGAAGCGGCTTCCTTTTTCTACAATGAGCAGTTCTTC,CASSEAASFFYNEQFF
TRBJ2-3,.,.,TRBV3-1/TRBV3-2,TGTGCCAGCAGCCAAGTCACTAGTCCAGATACGCAGTATTTT,CASSQVTSPDTQYF
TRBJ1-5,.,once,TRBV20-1,TGCAGTGCTAGTTTACCAGGGAATCAGCCCCAGCATTTT,CSASLPGNQPQHF
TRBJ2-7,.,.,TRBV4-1,TGCGCCAGCAGCCAAGATCCGGGGAGAGGGGGTAGCTCCTACGAGCAGTACTTC,CASSQDPGRGGSSYEQYF
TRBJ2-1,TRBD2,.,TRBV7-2,TGTGCCAGCAGCCCAGCCGGGACTAGCGGGGGGGGTTACAATGAGCAGTTCTTC,CASSPAGTSGGGYNEQFF
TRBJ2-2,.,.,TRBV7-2,TGTGCCAGCACGCCCAGGGCTGCGTCCGGGGAGCTGTTTTTT,CASTPRAASGELFF
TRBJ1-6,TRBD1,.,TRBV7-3,TGTGCCAGCAGTATTGACAGGGATTCACCCCTCCACTTT,CASSIDRDSPLHF
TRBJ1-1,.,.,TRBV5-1,TGCGCCAGCAGCTTGGGTCCAGGAATCGGGGCTGAAGCTTTCTTT,CASSLGPGIGAEAFF
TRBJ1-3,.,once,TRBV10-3,TGTGCCATCAAGGAGGGGAGCTCTGGAAACACCATATATTTT,CAIKEGSSGNTIYF
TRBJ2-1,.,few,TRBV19,TGTGCCAGTAGTTCCGGCGTACAGGACTACAATGAGCAGTTCTTC,CASSSGVQDYNEQFF
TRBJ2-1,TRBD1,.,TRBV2,TGTGCCAGCAGTGGAACCGGGACAGGGATCTACAATGAGCAGTTCTTC,CASSGTGTGIYNEQFF
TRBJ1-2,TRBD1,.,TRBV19,TGTGCCAGTAGCACAGGGGTGTTCCAGAACTATGGCTACACCTTC,CASSTGVFQNYGYTF
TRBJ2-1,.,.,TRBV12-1,TGTGCCAGCAGCTCCGGGACTAGCGGGGGGTCCTACAATGAGCAGTTCTTC,CASSSGTSGGSYNEQFF
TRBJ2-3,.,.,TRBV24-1,TGTGCCACCAGTGGGCAGGACACAGATACGCAGTATTTT,CATSGQDTDTQYF